The 30 T cell receptor beta chains in this list originate from one sample, sequenced in a study of cytomegalovirus exposure and HLA in healthy donors. PCR employed 60 Vbeta and 13 Jbeta primers. TCRdb's table, derived via immunoSEQ multiplex PCR, lists solely in-frame clones and lacks some. The sample carries under 300,000 clones, about 80% recorded once. Source material: PBMCs. These receptors all stem from a woman aged 55-70 years in good health and CMV-seropositive.

CDR3: CASSERNEQFF. CDR3 sequence (DNA): TGTGCCAGCTCCGAGAGGAATGAGCAGTTCTTC. This sequence joins TRBV6-5 and TRBJ2-1; no definite D call. The CDR3 loop spans 11 amino acids. CDR1 and CDR2 from the germline V gene are MNHEY and SVGAGI. Trimming left V 8 bases short and J 7 bases short, with 9 bases between.

The chain is built from TRBV19 and TRBJ1-3; perhaps TRBD1 as D (6 bases). Germline values: CDR1 LNHDA, CDR2 SQIVND (reference sequence). V shed 6 bases and J shed 4 bases, with 13 bases lying between them. The CDR3 totals 14 residues. CDR3 amino acids: CASRQTGGGNTIYF. The CDR3 DNA sequence: TGTGCCAGTAGACAGACAGGAGGAGGAAACACCATATATTTT.

A few counts support this clone. The chain carries TRBV6-5 and TRBJ2-2; 7 nucleotides line up with TRBD1. CDR3 length equals 15 residues. V trimming: 10 bases; J trimming: 5 bases; junction bases outside the gene matches: 13. Germline V CDR1 and CDR2: MNHEY, SVGAGI. CDR3 DNA: TGTGCCATTCGAACCGGGGACAGAAGGACCGGGGAGCTGTTTTTT. As protein: CAIRTGDRRTGELFF.

V usage is TRBV6-6 and J usage is TRBJ2-7; the match to TRBD2 covers 12 bases. The J segment lost 6 bases and the V segment lost 2 bases, leaving 5 bases of the junction unmatched. In germline, CDR1 is MNHNY, CDR2 SVGAGI (reference sequence). CDR3 length: 15 amino acids. CDR3 sequence: CASSYMASGRGEQYF. In DNA, the CDR3 is TGTGCCAGCAGTTACATGGCTAGCGGGAGGGGCGAGCAGTACTTC.

This clone occurred a few times. The V gene is TRBV5-4, the J gene TRBJ1-2; 9 nucleotides match TRBD1. In germline, CDR1 is SGHNT, CDR2 YYREEE (reference sequence). CDR3 length: 14 amino acids. After removal of 4 bases from V and 4 bases from J, the junction contained 5 bases not matched to a gene. CDR3 bases: TGTGCCAGCAGCACCCGGACAGGGGTCTATGGCTACACCTTC. Translated: CASSTRTGVYGYTF.

J is TRBJ1-1 and V is TRBV2, with 7 nucleotides matching TRBD1. From germline, CDR1 is SNHLY and CDR2 FYNNEI. This CDR3 has 14 residues. V shed 10 bases and J 2 bases; nucleotides not matched to a gene: 10. DNA of the CDR3: TGTGCCATCCGAAATCGACAGGGCAACACTGAAGCTTTCTTT. Protein sequence: CAIRNRQGNTEAFF. Full variable domain (rest looked up from reference TRBV2 and TRBJ1-1): EPEVTQTPSHQVTQMGQEVILRCVPISNHLYFYWYRQILGQKVEFLVSFYNNEISEKSEIFDDQFSVERPDGSNFTLKIRSTKLEDSAMYFCAIRNRQGNTEAFFGQGTRLTVV.

The V gene is TRBV7-9, the J gene TRBJ1-2; 9 nucleotides align to TRBD1. J lost 2 bases, V lost 6 bases, and 4 bases had no gene match. Germline CDR1 SEHNR, CDR2 FQNEAQ (reference sequence). The CDR3 spans 14 residues. The CDR3 reads CASSPTGGNYGYTF. CDR3 in DNA: TGTGCCAGCAGTCCTACAGGGGGCAACTATGGCTACACCTTC.

The V and J genes are TRBV4-1 and TRBJ2-3; 11 bases are a match to TRBD2. The CDR3 totals 17 residues. V lost 0 bases and J lost 4; bases outside the gene matches: 6. CDR1 is MGHRA and CDR2 is YSYEKL in the germline V gene. CDR3: CASSQDGTSGRADTQYF. For the CDR3, the DNA is TGCGCCAGCAGCCAAGATGGAACTAGCGGGAGAGCAGATACGCAGTATTTT.

This chain connects TRBV11-2 to TRBJ2-1; 12 bases match TRBD2. CDR3 length equals 15 residues. With 5 bases clipped from V and 8 bases from J, the junction kept 7 bases outside the gene matches. Germline V gene data show CDR1 as SGHAT and CDR2 as FQNNGV. The DNA for the CDR3 is TGTGCCAGCAGCCTACGACTAGCGGGAGTCTATGAGCAGTTCTTC. This translates into CASSLRLAGVYEQFF.

The chain employs TRBV9 and TRBJ1-2; TRBD1 agrees at 7 bases. The J segment lost 0 bases and the V segment lost 0 bases, leaving 2 bases of the junction unmatched. Germline V gene lookup returns CDR1 SGDLS and CDR2 YYNGEE. This CDR3 contains 15 residues. CDR3 in amino acids: CASSVGDRANYGYTF. CDR3 sequence (DNA): TGTGCCAGCAGCGTAGGGGACAGAGCTAACTATGGCTACACCTTC. The full variable domain, with the rest looked up from reference TRBV9 and TRBJ1-2, is DSGVTQTPKHLITATGQRVTLRCSPRSGDLSVYWYQQSLDQGLQFLIQYYNGEERAKGNILERFSAQQFPDLHSELNLSSLELGDSALYFCASSVGDRANYGYTFGSGTRLTVV.

A single count supports this clone. The chain combines TRBV12-5 with TRBJ1-1, with 9 bases that match TRBD1. Per germline, CDR1 LGHNT and CDR2 FRNRAP. Unmatched junction bases numbered 15, after V lost 7 bases and J lost 3 bases. CDR3 length: 17 amino acids. The CDR3 nucleotides read TGTGCTAGTGTACAGACACAGGGGGCATGGTTGGACACTGAAGCTTTCTTT. Its translation: CASVQTQGAWLDTEAFF.

A word on this clone: Other nucleotide sequences in the sample specify the same CDR3. The chain is built from TRBV18 and TRBJ2-5, with D hard to call. V lost 3 bases, J lost 5 bases, and 4 bases lay in between. The CDR3 runs to 11 residues. Germline V gene lookup returns CDR1 KGHSH and CDR2 LQKENI. CDR3 sequence reads: CASSPRETQYF. The CDR3 nucleotides are TGTGCCAGCTCACCGAGGGAGACCCAGTACTTC.

The chain carries TRBV27 and TRBJ2-1; 10 nucleotides agree with TRBD1. Losses at the gene ends were 6 bases for V and 6 bases for J; bases not matched to a gene: 2. Germline V gene lookup returns CDR1 MNHEY and CDR2 SMNVEV (reference sequence). The CDR3 is 13 residues long. The CDR3 reads CASSWTGGNEQFF. For the CDR3, the DNA is TGTGCCAGCAGCTGGACAGGGGGCAATGAGCAGTTCTTC.

In its sample, this clone was seen a few times. The J gene is TRBJ1-2, the V gene TRBV6-1, with D possibly TRBD1 on 6 matching bases. The CDR3 has 13 amino acids. V shed 7 bases and J shed 4 bases, with 13 bases lying between them. Germline CDR1 reads MNHNS; CDR2 reads SASEGT. The CDR3 DNA follows: TGTGCCAGCACCTCAGGGGTTGGCTATGGCTACACCTTC. Translation: CASTSGVGYGYTF.

This chain connects TRBV6-1 to TRBJ2-4; no clear D gene. Trimming pared 7 bases from V and 0 bases from J, leaving 4 bases between. CDR3 length: 12 residues. The germline CDR1 and CDR2 sequences are MNHNS and SASEGT. The CDR3 loop is CASTLAKNIQYF. CDR3 coding DNA: TGTGCCAGCACCCTAGCCAAAAACATTCAGTACTTC.

This CDR3 is CASSAGTSGRGEQFF. The CDR3 nucleotides read TGCGCCAGCAGCGCCGGGACTAGCGGGAGGGGTGAGCAGTTCTTC. The chain uses TRBV5-1 and TRBJ2-1; 16 bases match TRBD2. With V trimmed by 4 bases and J by 9 bases, 4 bases remained unmatched. Germline loops: CDR1 SGHRS, CDR2 YFSETQ. CDR3 length: 15 residues.

The rearrangement joins TRBV29-1 to TRBJ2-7; 10 bases agree with TRBD1. CDR3 length equals 13 residues. The germline CDR1 and CDR2 sequences are SQVTM and ANQGSEA. J lost 1 base, V lost 6 bases, and 3 bases had no gene match. In DNA, the CDR3 is TGCAGCGTCACGGACAGGGGGTCCTACGAGCAGTACTTC. Encoded protein: CSVTDRGSYEQYF.

This chain joins TRBV5-1 and TRBJ2-5; D is undetermined. Trimming removed 1 base from V and 3 bases from J, with 7 bases in between. This CDR3 contains 13 residues. Germline lookup yields CDR1 SGHRS and CDR2 YFSETQ. CDR3 DNA sequence: TGCGCCAGCAGCTTGAACAGAAAAGAGACCCAGTACTTC. Its protein is CASSLNRKETQYF.

The V call is TRBV5-1, the J call TRBJ2-1, with no clear D. V was pared by 1 base and J by 7 bases, with 9 bases between. The V gene's germline CDR1 is SGHRS and CDR2 YFSETQ. The CDR3 runs 13 residues. The CDR3 loop reads CASSLLSSNEQFF. CDR3 coding DNA: TGCGCCAGCAGCTTGTTAAGTAGTAATGAGCAGTTCTTC.

The rearrangement uses TRBV13 and TRBJ2-2; 9 nucleotides line up with TRBD1. The CDR3 length is 15 residues. From germline, CDR1 is PRHDT and CDR2 FYEKMQ (reference sequence). Losses at the gene ends were 3 bases for V and 5 bases for J; bases not matched to a gene: 4. CDR3 bases: TGTGCCAGCAGCTTGGGTGGACAGGGGACCGGGGAGCTGTTTTTT. This sequence encodes CASSLGGQGTGELFF.

The V and J genes are TRBV5-4 and TRBJ2-2; D possibly corresponds to TRBD1 (6 bases). V lost 1 base and J 5 bases, leaving 9 bases between the germline ends. CDR1 and CDR2 (germline): SGHNT, YYREEE (reference sequence). The CDR3 has 14 residues. CDR3 coding DNA: TGTGCCAGCAGCTTGCGGGACATAACCGGGGAGCTGTTTTTT. It codes for CASSLRDITGELFF.

V is TRBV10-3 and J is TRBJ2-2; perhaps TRBD2 as D (6 bases). From germline, CDR1 is ENHRY and CDR2 SYGVKD. The CDR3 consists of 12 residues. V lost 7 bases to trimming and J lost 6 bases, with 9 bases between them. For the CDR3, the DNA is TGTGCCATCAAAGGGACTGCCGGGGAGCTGTTTTTT. Encoded protein: CAIKGTAGELFF.

The V gene is TRBV7-2, the J gene TRBJ1-5; D is perhaps TRBD1 (5 bases). This CDR3 has 14 amino acids. Trimming took 8 bases from V and 4 from J, leaving 15 bases between them. Germline assignment: CDR1 SGHTA and CDR2 FQGNSA. CDR3 residues: CASGKQALNQPQHF. In DNA form, the CDR3 reads TGTGCCAGCGGCAAACAGGCCCTAAATCAGCCCCAGCATTTT.

The gene calls are TRBV10-2 and TRBJ2-2; D is possibly TRBD1 (6 bases). Trimming took off 6 bases at V and 1 base at J, with 9 bases between the two ends. The CDR3 spans 14 residues. Germline values: CDR1 WSHSY, CDR2 SAAADI. The CDR3 nucleotides read TGCGCCAGCAGAGGGGGATTGAACACCGGGGAGCTGTTTTTT. Translating it yields CASRGGLNTGELFF.

The CDR3 sequence is CASSQGAFRDTQYF. In DNA, the CDR3 is TGTGCCAGCAGTCAGGGGGCTTTCAGGGATACGCAGTATTTT. The chain employs TRBV28 and TRBJ2-3; 8 bases are shared with TRBD1. V lost 5 bases and J lost 6; bases outside the gene matches: 7. CDR1 MDHEN and CDR2 SYDVKM come from the germline V gene. This CDR3 spans 14 amino acids.

V usage is TRBV19 and J usage is TRBJ1-1, with TRBD1 as a possible D gene (5 bases). The CDR3 is 12 amino acids. V dropped 7 bases and J dropped 1 base, with 7 bases sitting between them. In germline, CDR1 is LNHDA, CDR2 SQIVND (reference sequence). CDR3 DNA sequence: TGTGCCAGTACAGACAGGAACACTGAAGCTTTCTTT. Translating gives CASTDRNTEAFF.

The genes are TRBV5-6 and TRBJ2-7, with a weak D call TRBD1 (6 bases). V shed 0 bases and J shed 5 bases, with 15 bases lying between them. Germline values: CDR1 SGHDT, CDR2 YYEEEE. The CDR3 extends over 15 amino acids. This CDR3 is CASSLAPTGYNEQYF. Here the CDR3 DNA reads TGTGCCAGCAGCTTGGCCCCCACAGGGTACAACGAGCAGTACTTC.

The chain has TRBV2 and TRBJ1-2; 8 nucleotides line up with TRBD1. Germline V gives CDR1 SNHLY, CDR2 FYNNEI. This CDR3 is 14 amino acids long. J gave up 4 bases and V 1 base, and 2 bases lay outside the gene matches. CDR3: CASSEDRGSYGYTF. The CDR3 DNA reads as TGTGCCAGCAGTGAAGACAGGGGGTCCTATGGCTACACCTTC.

This chain links TRBV5-3 with TRBJ1-2; possible D gene TRBD1, 5 bases. TRBV5-3 counts as an open reading frame of uncertain function. CDR3 length: 13 residues. V was shortened by 0 bases and J by 5 bases, with 8 bases between the two germline ends. The CDR3 DNA follows: TGTGCCAGAAGCTTGGAGGGGATGTATGGCTACACCTTC. Translated, it gives CARSLEGMYGYTF.

About this clone: Its ends do not fully match the called genes, so a read error is possible. V is TRBV27 and J is TRBJ2-7, with D maybe TRBD2 (6 bases). Per germline, CDR1 MNHEY and CDR2 SMNVEV (reference sequence). This CDR3 is 14 amino acids long. The CDR3 nucleotides read TGTGCCAGCAGCCTCGGGGGTAGACGCTCCGAGCGGTACTTC. This sequence encodes CASSLGGRRSERYF.